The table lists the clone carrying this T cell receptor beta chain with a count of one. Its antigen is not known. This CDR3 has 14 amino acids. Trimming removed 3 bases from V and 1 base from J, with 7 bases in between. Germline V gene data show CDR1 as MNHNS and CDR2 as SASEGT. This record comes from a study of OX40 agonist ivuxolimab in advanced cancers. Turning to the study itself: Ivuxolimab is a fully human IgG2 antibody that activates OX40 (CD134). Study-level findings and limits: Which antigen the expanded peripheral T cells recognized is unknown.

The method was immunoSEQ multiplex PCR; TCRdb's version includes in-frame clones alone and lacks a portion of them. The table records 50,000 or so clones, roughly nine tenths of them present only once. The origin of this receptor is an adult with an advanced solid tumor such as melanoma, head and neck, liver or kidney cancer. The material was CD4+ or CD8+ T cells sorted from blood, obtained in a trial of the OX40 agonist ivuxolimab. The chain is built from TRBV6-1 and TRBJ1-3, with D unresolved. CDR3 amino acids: CASSDAMSGNTIYF. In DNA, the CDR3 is TGTGCCAGCAGTGATGCGATGTCTGGAAACACCATATATTTT.